This T cell receptor beta chain comes out of a study of blood T cell repertoires in COVID-19. Study details: Sites in the United States, Italy and Spain provided acute and convalescent COVID-19 samples.

Sequencing was performed with immunoSEQ multiplex PCR; in TCRdb, only in-frame clones are kept and a portion is missing. Counted here are about 490,000 clones, 80% to 90% occurring once; the ten biggest clones make up 3.2%. Germline CDR1 is MRHNA and CDR2 is SNTAGT. With V trimmed by 6 bases and J by 9 bases, 15 bases remained unmatched. The CDR3 has 15 amino acids. What was sequenced was peripheral blood. This receptor was obtained from a human donor in a cohort sampled during active COVID-19. The chain recombines TRBV6-4 with TRBJ2-3; 7 bases map to TRBD1. CDR3 coding DNA: TGTGCCAGCAGCCCTTGGACAGGCGGATCTGACACGCAGTATTTT. Its translation: CASSPWTGGSDTQYF.